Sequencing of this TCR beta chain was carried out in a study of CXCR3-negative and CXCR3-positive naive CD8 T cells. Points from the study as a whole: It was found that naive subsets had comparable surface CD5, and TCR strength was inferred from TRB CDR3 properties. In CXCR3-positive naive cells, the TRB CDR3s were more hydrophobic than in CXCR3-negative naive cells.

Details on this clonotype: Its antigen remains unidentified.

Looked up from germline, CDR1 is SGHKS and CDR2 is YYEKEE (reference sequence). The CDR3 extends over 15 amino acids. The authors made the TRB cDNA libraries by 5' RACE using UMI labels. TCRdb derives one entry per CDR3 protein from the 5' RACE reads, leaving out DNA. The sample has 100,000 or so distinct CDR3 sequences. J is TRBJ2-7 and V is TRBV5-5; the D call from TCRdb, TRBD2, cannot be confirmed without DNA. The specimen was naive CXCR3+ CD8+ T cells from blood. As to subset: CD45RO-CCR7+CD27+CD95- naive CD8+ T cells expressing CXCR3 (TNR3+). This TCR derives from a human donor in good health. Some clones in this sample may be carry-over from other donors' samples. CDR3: CASSDGLAGPYEQYF.